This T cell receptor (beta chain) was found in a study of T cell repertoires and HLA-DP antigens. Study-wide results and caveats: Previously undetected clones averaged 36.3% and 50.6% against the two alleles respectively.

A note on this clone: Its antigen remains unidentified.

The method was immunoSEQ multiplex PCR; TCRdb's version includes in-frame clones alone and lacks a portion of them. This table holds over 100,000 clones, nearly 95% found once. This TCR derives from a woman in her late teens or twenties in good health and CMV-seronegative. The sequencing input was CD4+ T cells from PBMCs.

CDR3 in amino acids: CASTTETSEKLFF. The CDR3 region has the DNA TGTGCCAGCACGACCGAGACAAGTGAAAAACTGTTTTTT. This chain joins TRBV28 and TRBJ1-4; D is undetermined. In germline, CDR1 is MDHEN, CDR2 SYDVKM. The CDR3 totals 13 residues. Trimming pared 7 bases from V and 7 bases from J, leaving 13 bases between.